The 30 T cell receptor beta chains presented below share a single source sample, sequenced in a study of cytomegalovirus exposure and HLA in healthy donors. Some clones are missing from TCRdb's copy, which holds only in-frame ones; the method was immunoSEQ multiplex PCR. The table has about 190,000 clones, about 80% seen once. The specimen sequenced was PBMCs. These TCRs come from a woman under 30 in good health and CMV-seropositive.

V usage is TRBV4-3 and J usage is TRBJ1-4; 7 bases align to TRBD1. The ends lost 0 bases at V and 6 bases at J; junction bases unmatched: 7. The germline V gene encodes CDR1 LGHNA and CDR2 YSLEER. The CDR3 consists of 16 residues. CDR3 nucleotides: TGCGCCAGCAGCCAAGATCTCGACAGGGCTTATGAAAAACTGTTTTTT. Its translation: CASSQDLDRAYEKLFF.

The chain recombines TRBV19 with TRBJ1-4; TRBD1 is a possible D gene (5 bases). CDR1 and CDR2 from the germline V gene are LNHDA and SQIVND (reference sequence). This CDR3 has 14 amino acids. Deletions cut 6 bases from V and 7 bases from J, with 15 bases between. The CDR3 nucleotides read TGTGCCAGTAGCCCAGGAGGGGCATTTGAAAAACTGTTTTTT. Protein: CASSPGGAFEKLFF.

The chain is built from TRBV2 and TRBJ1-4, with a tentative D call TRBD1 (5 bases). CDR1 and CDR2 from the germline V gene are SNHLY and FYNNEI. The CDR3 covers 14 residues. V lost 7 bases and J lost 4, with 13 bases in between. CDR3 region: CASNAGRGNEKLFF. CDR3 bases: TGTGCCAGCAACGCGGGACGGGGTAATGAAAAACTGTTTTTT.

The rearrangement links TRBV7-2 to TRBJ1-6; maybe TRBD1 (5 bases). The V gene lost 7 bases and the J gene lost 6 bases, with 19 bases spanning the gap. The CDR3 is 16 amino acids. Germline CDR1 reads SGHTA; CDR2 reads FQGNSA. The CDR3 sequence: CASKEGAGKGNSPLHF. The CDR3 bases are TGTGCCAGCAAGGAAGGAGCAGGGAAGGGTAATTCACCCCTCCACTTT.

The V call is TRBV7-9, the J call TRBJ2-2; 9 nucleotides agree with TRBD1. There are 17 residues in the CDR3. V was clipped by 6 bases and J by 6 bases; unmatched bases: 14. Per germline, CDR1 SEHNR and CDR2 FQNEAQ (reference sequence). CDR3 bases: TGTGCCAGCAGGCCCAAACAGGGGGCAGGGATACCCGGGGAGCTGTTTTTT. This sequence encodes CASRPKQGAGIPGELFF. The variable domain in full, completed from reference TRBV7-9 and TRBJ2-2, reads DTGVSQNPRHKITKRGQNVTFRCDPISEHNRLYWYRQTLGQGPEFLTYFQNEAQLEKSRLLSDRFSAERPKGSFSTLEIQRTEQGDSAMYLCASRPKQGAGIPGELFFGEGSRLTVL.

CDR3 nucleotide sequence: TGTGCCAGCAGCACAGGGGTCCCCGGTAGTGTGGCCCTCCACTTT. Its protein is CASSTGVPGSVALHF. This chain uses TRBV6-6 with TRBJ1-6; 7 nucleotides line up with TRBD1. CDR3 length: 15 residues. V shed 6 bases, J shed 14 bases, and the junction held 16 bases outside the gene matches. Per the germline V gene, CDR1 is MNHNY and CDR2 is SVGAGI (reference sequence).

This chain links TRBV5-4 with TRBJ1-2; D uncertain. Germline values: CDR1 SGHNT, CDR2 YYREEE (reference sequence). CDR3 length equals 12 residues. V was clipped by 0 bases and J by 6 bases, with 6 bases between them. The CDR3 region is CASSLDWHGYTF. In nucleotides, the CDR3 is TGTGCCAGCAGCTTGGATTGGCATGGCTACACCTTC.

This chain joins TRBV5-1 and TRBJ1-1; 10 nucleotides line up with TRBD1. Germline V gene sequence: CDR1 SGHRS, CDR2 YFSETQ. Trimming removed 4 bases from V and 4 bases from J; junction bases left unmatched: 1. The CDR3 contains 13 residues. DNA of the CDR3: TGCGCCAGCAGCCGACAGGGGGCCACTGAAGCTTTCTTT. Protein product: CASSRQGATEAFF.

Only a few counts were recorded for this clone. V and J are TRBV2 and TRBJ1-2; TRBD1 agrees at 8 bases. Trimming cost V 6 bases and J 8 bases; bases outside gene matches: 5. This CDR3 is built from 12 residues. Germline lookup yields CDR1 SNHLY and CDR2 FYNNEI. CDR3 in DNA: TGTGCCAGCAGGGGGGACAGGAGAGGCTACACCTTC. It translates to CASRGDRRGYTF. The variable domain in full, completed from reference TRBV2 and TRBJ1-2, reads EPEVTQTPSHQVTQMGQEVILRCVPISNHLYFYWYRQILGQKVEFLVSFYNNEISEKSEIFDDQFSVERPDGSNFTLKIRSTKLEDSAMYFCASRGDRRGYTFGSGTRLTVV.

This rearrangement joins TRBV6-4 to TRBJ2-2; TRBD2 matches at 11 bases. The CDR3 spans 16 residues. Germline CDR1 reads MRHNA; CDR2 reads SNTAGT. V trimming: 4 bases; J trimming: 3 bases; junction bases outside the gene matches: 4. The CDR3 DNA follows: TGTGCCAGCAGTGCACTAGCGGGGGCCGACACCGGGGAGCTGTTTTTT. It translates to CASSALAGADTGELFF.

This chain joins TRBV6-5 and TRBJ1-1, with D tentatively TRBD1 (5 bases). The CDR3 covers 15 residues. Trimming removed 0 bases from V and 1 base from J, with 9 bases in between. Germline lookup yields CDR1 MNHEY and CDR2 SVGAGI. CDR3 DNA: TGTGCCAGCAGTTACTCAGGCACAGGGAACACTGAAGCTTTCTTT. This encodes CASSYSGTGNTEAFF.

This chain uses TRBV2 with TRBJ2-6; D is ambiguous. Trimming left V 10 bases short and J 2 bases short, with 12 bases between. CDR1 is SNHLY, CDR2 FYNNEI, per germline. The CDR3 length is 14 residues. In nucleotides, the CDR3 is TGTGCCACAGCCCCGGGTCCTGGGGCCAACGTCCTGACTTTC. It encodes CATAPGPGANVLTF.

J is TRBJ2-3 and V is TRBV9, with D uncertain. In germline, CDR1 is SGDLS, CDR2 YYNGEE. The CDR3 extends over 14 amino acids. Trimming removed 4 bases from V and 2 bases from J, with 11 bases in between. The DNA for the CDR3 is TGTGCCAGCAGCCTCGTTCTTTTCACAGATACGCAGTATTTT. This translates into CASSLVLFTDTQYF. Full variable domain (rest looked up from reference TRBV9 and TRBJ2-3): DSGVTQTPKHLITATGQRVTLRCSPRSGDLSVYWYQQSLDQGLQFLIQYYNGEERAKGNILERFSAQQFPDLHSELNLSSLELGDSALYFCASSLVLFTDTQYFGPGTRLTVL.

The rearrangement joins TRBV9 to TRBJ2-3, with a weak D call TRBD2 (5 bases). The CDR3 is made up of 16 amino acids. Trimming left V 4 bases short and J 0 bases short, with 15 bases between. Germline loops: CDR1 SGDLS, CDR2 YYNGEE. CDR3: CASSPDGVSSTDTQYF. CDR3 nucleotides: TGTGCCAGCAGCCCAGACGGGGTCTCTAGCACAGATACGCAGTATTTT.

V gene TRBV2 combines with J gene TRBJ1-1; 7 bases line up with TRBD1. This CDR3 has 15 amino acids. V was pared by 6 bases and J by 3 bases, with 10 bases of the junction left unmatched. Germline V lookup: CDR1 SNHLY, CDR2 FYNNEI. The CDR3 sequence: CASRRRWQGDTEAFF. In nucleotides, the CDR3 is TGTGCCAGCAGGCGAAGGTGGCAGGGGGACACTGAAGCTTTCTTT.

The rearrangement joins TRBV13 to TRBJ2-1; TRBD1 aligns across 9 bases. The V gene end was trimmed by 0 bases and the J gene end by 2 bases; junction bases not matched to a gene: 8. The germline CDR1 and CDR2 sequences are PRHDT and FYEKMQ (reference sequence). The CDR3 has 18 residues. CDR3 in amino acids: CASSLGDPGTGPYNEQFF. The CDR3 DNA sequence: TGTGCCAGCAGCTTAGGAGACCCCGGGACAGGGCCCTACAATGAGCAGTTCTTC.

The CDR3 region is CASSIEAGQGTGELFF. CDR3 sequence (DNA): TGTGCCAGTAGTATAGAGGCAGGGCAGGGCACCGGGGAGCTGTTTTTT. The chain combines TRBV19 with TRBJ2-2; a weak D match, TRBD1 (5 bases). V dropped 0 bases and J dropped 4 bases, with 12 bases sitting between them. There are 16 residues in the CDR3. CDR1 and CDR2 from the germline V gene are LNHDA and SQIVND (reference sequence).

The V and J genes are TRBV4-1 and TRBJ1-5, with D hard to call. V lost 1 base to trimming and J lost 5 bases, with 6 bases between them. The CDR3 totals 13 residues. Germline CDR1 reads MGHRA; CDR2 reads YSYEKL. The CDR3 sequence is CASSQAEYQPQHF. CDR3 sequence (DNA): TGCGCCAGCAGCCAAGCCGAGTATCAGCCCCAGCATTTT.

A word on this clone: A read error may produce the germline difference seen at one junction end. CDR3 sequence: CASSHSGISGDGYTF. CDR3 nucleotides: TGTGCCAGCAGTCACTCCGGGATATCAGGGGATGGCTACACCTTC. This rearrangement joins TRBV6-4 to TRBJ1-2; TRBD1 is a possible D gene (6 bases). Germline V CDR1 and CDR2: MRHNA, SNTAGT. This CDR3 has 15 residues.

This clone was seen only once. J is TRBJ2-1 and V is TRBV11-2, with 8 bases lining up with TRBD1. CDR1 and CDR2 from the germline V gene are SGHAT and FQNNGV. The CDR3 totals 16 residues. The V segment lost 5 bases and the J segment 0 bases; nucleotides outside the gene matches: 6. DNA of the CDR3: TGTGCCAGCAGCACCAGACAGGGGCCCTCCTACAATGAGCAGTTCTTC. This gives the protein CASSTRQGPSYNEQFF.

The gene calls are TRBV6-6 and TRBJ2-7, with D uncertain. This CDR3 has 12 residues. Germline V gene sequence: CDR1 MNHNY, CDR2 SVGAGI (reference sequence). The V end lost 0 bases, the J end lost 5 bases, and 5 bases lay between the germline ends. The CDR3: CASSYSSDEQYF. The CDR3 DNA reads TGTGCCAGCAGTTACTCAAGCGACGAGCAGTACTTC.

The J gene is TRBJ2-7, the V gene TRBV1; the table's D call, TRBD2, was not checked against the DNA. TRBV1 is an annotated pseudogene. The length of the CDR3 is 15 residues. This CDR3 is CTSSARGGGSYEQYF. Written as DNA, the CDR3 is TGCACCAGCAGCGCCCGCGGGGGGGGGTCCTACGAGCAGTACTTC.

The chain employs TRBV19 and TRBJ1-1; 10 bases are shared with TRBD1. Germline assignment: CDR1 LNHDA and CDR2 SQIVND (reference sequence). V shed 3 bases and J 4 bases; nucleotides not matched to a gene: 8. This CDR3 comprises 16 residues. CDR3 nucleotide sequence: TGTGCCAGTAGTATTGGGGACAGGGGTTTAGGCACTGAAGCTTTCTTT. Protein: CASSIGDRGLGTEAFF.

This chain connects TRBV29-1 to TRBJ2-2; 11 nucleotides match TRBD2. Germline V gene sequence: CDR1 SQVTM, CDR2 ANQGSEA. V shed 7 bases, J shed 7 bases, and the junction held 2 bases outside the gene matches. The CDR3 contains 12 residues. The CDR3 protein is CSAGLAGGELFF. As DNA, the CDR3 is TGCAGCGCCGGACTAGCGGGCGGGGAGCTGTTTTTT.

The chain uses TRBV4-3 and TRBJ1-6; D may be TRBD1 (5 bases). This CDR3 is built from 14 residues. Germline V gene data show CDR1 as LGHNA and CDR2 as YSLEER. V shed 4 bases and J shed 6 bases, with 10 bases lying between them. CDR3 nucleotides: TGCGCCAGCAGCCCTGACAGAGTTAATTCACCCCTCCACTTT. Residues: CASSPDRVNSPLHF.

This clone is a singleton in its sample. The rearrangement links TRBV5-1 to TRBJ2-1, with a possible D match to TRBD2 (5 bases). CDR3 size: 15 residues. V lost 4 bases and J lost 1, with 12 bases in between. Germline values: CDR1 SGHRS, CDR2 YFSETQ. CDR3 in DNA: TGCGCCAGCAGCACCACTAGAGCGTCCTACAATGAGCAGTTCTTC. It codes for CASSTTRASYNEQFF.

The rearrangement uses TRBV21-1 and TRBJ1-4. TRBV21-1 is annotated as a pseudogene. The CDR3 spans 11 residues. The DNA for the CDR3 is TGTGCCACCGGGGGGGATGAAAAACTGTTTTTT. Its protein product is CATGGDEKLFF.

The sample holds one count of this clone. The gene calls are TRBV18 and TRBJ1-6; D unresolved. Trimming left V 3 bases short and J 8 bases short, with 8 bases between. The CDR3 is 13 amino acids. The germline V gene has CDR1 KGHSH and CDR2 LQKENI. In DNA, the CDR3 is TGTGCCAGCTCACCCATCCTAGATTCACCCCTCCACTTT. Residues: CASSPILDSPLHF.

This clone occurred once. The gene calls are TRBV6-1 and TRBJ2-7, with D possibly being TRBD1 (6 bases). V lost 5 bases and J lost 0, with 8 bases in between. The CDR3 is 13 residues long. Germline V gene sequence: CDR1 MNHNS, CDR2 SASEGT. The CDR3 coding sequence is TGTGCCAGCAGTAAGGGGGACTCCTACGAGCAGTACTTC. This sequence encodes CASSKGDSYEQYF.

The CDR3 loop is CASIRTGGDSPLHF. CDR3 DNA: TGTGCCAGCATAAGGACAGGGGGCGATTCACCCCTCCACTTT. The chain recombines TRBV6-1 with TRBJ1-6, with 11 bases that match TRBD1. This CDR3 has 14 residues. J was trimmed by 8 bases and V by 7 bases; bases with no gene match: 4. CDR1 MNHNS and CDR2 SASEGT come from the germline V gene.